Detailed here is one TCR beta chain. This record comes from a study of blood T cell repertoires in COVID-19. Turning to the study itself: COVID-19 samples, acute and convalescent, were from the United States, Italy and Spain. Sources were T cells, B-cell-depleted T cells, or PBMCs; the material itself was cDNA or gDNA.

The CDR3 is 18 amino acids. How the authors handled the data: Amplification of reference gene primers provided the estimated nucleated cell counts. Sequenced by immunoSEQ multiplex PCR; TCRdb stores in-frame clones only, minus some. V and J calls and clone size are given by that table; D and trimming were obtained from the DNA. The sample lists 75,000 to 95,000 clones, over 80% occurring once. This sequence originates from a human donor in a cohort sampled during active COVID-19. This chain joins TRBV21-1 and TRBJ2-1; the D segment call TRBD2 is taken from the table without a DNA check. TRBV21-1 constitutes a pseudogene. Sequencing was performed on peripheral blood. CDR3 nucleotide sequence: TGTGCCAGCAGCACCTCTCCCGGGGGACTAGCGGGATTCGATGAGCAGTTCTTC. It translates to CASSTSPGGLAGFDEQFF.